This T cell receptor (beta chain) derives from a study of immune heterogeneity within non-small cell lung tumors. Amplification of TCR beta CDR3 was performed by multiplex PCR with 32 V and 13 J primers. TCRdb re-analysed the multiplex PCR reads in MiXCR, keeping a single row per CDR3 protein. The sample yields 3,100 or so distinct CDR3 sequences, 30% to 45% seen once. General study findings and limits: T-cell receptor beta clonotypes at high frequency differed largely between individual patients. Site-unique high-frequency clones occurred alongside identical dominant CDR3 beta clonotypes that recurred across tumor sites within a patient.

With regard to this clonotype: Its matching antigen is unknown.

Bulk tumor genomic DNA, about 600 ng per sample, was used as template. Each primary tumor yielded several biopsies, collected far apart from one another at surgery. Samples came from untreated patients having curative surgery for newly diagnosed non-small cell lung cancer. Surgery with curative intent was being performed on the donors, who were newly diagnosed non-small cell lung cancer patients. The sequencing sample was made of lung tumor tissue. The TCR was taken from a man in his 70s with non-small cell lung cancer.

CDR3 in DNA: TGTGCCAGCAGTAGAATTGAGGGGGCTGGTCAGCCCCAGCATTTT. Translated, it gives CASSRIEGAGQPQHF. J is TRBJ1-5 and V is TRBV6-1, with 7 bases fitting TRBD1. This CDR3 has 15 amino acids. The J segment lost 6 bases and the V segment lost 5 bases, leaving 10 bases of the junction unmatched. Germline V gene lookup returns CDR1 MNHNS and CDR2 SASEGT.